This record concerns one T cell receptor beta chain sequence. Its antigen is undetermined. The sort gate was single viable CD3+CD4+CD8-CD45RO+ cells for memory CD4+ T cells. Positive selection with CD4 microbeads enriched total CD4+ T cells. Data came from immunoSEQ multiplex PCR; TCRdb stores just in-frame clones and leaves some out. The sample holds more than 55,000 clones, roughly 80% seen once. V lost 4 bases to trimming and J lost 1 base, with 19 bases between them. This CDR3 contains 17 residues. The germline V gene encodes CDR1 MNHNS and CDR2 SASEGT. The data derive from a study of memory CD4+ T cells and cytomegalovirus serostatus. Study-level results: About 40% of the roughly 160 known CMV-associated TCRbeta sequences appeared in CD4+ memory.

This TCR was recovered from an adult in good health and CMV-seronegative. Material for sequencing was memory CD4+ T cells from blood. V and J are TRBV6-1 and TRBJ1-1; D not resolved. The CDR3 is CASSVFAVTMTNTEAFF. In nucleotides, the CDR3 is TGTGCCAGCAGTGTGTTTGCCGTTACTATGACGAACACTGAAGCTTTCTTT.